A selection of T cell receptor beta chains follows, all from one sample in a study of cytomegalovirus exposure and HLA in healthy donors. The method was immunoSEQ multiplex PCR; TCRdb's version includes in-frame clones alone and lacks a portion of them. This repertoire shows around 130,000 clones, roughly 80% found once; its top ten account for around 11%. Sequenced: PBMCs. The origin of the receptors is a male donor in good health and CMV-seropositive. CDR3s include the opening cysteine and the closing phenylalanine or tryptophan. The order of the fields is clone size, CDR3 length, J gene, D gene, V gene, CDR3 DNA, CDR3 protein. D genes are given only for firm matches. Size values are once, few and many counts, or a class for expanded clones, and some rows have none.

abundance: .; len: 14; j_gene: TRBJ1-2; d_gene: .; v_gene: TRBV4-2; CDR3nt: TGTGCCAGCAGCCCGACAAATCTCAACTATGGCTACACCTTC; CDR3aa: CASSPTNLNYGYTF
abundance: .; len: 13; j_gene: TRBJ2-5; d_gene: .; v_gene: TRBV6-6; CDR3nt: TGTGCCAGCAGTTTATCAGTGCAGGAGACCCAGTACTTC; CDR3aa: CASSLSVQETQYF
abundance: .; len: 13; j_gene: TRBJ2-1; d_gene: TRBD2; v_gene: TRBV5-6; CDR3nt: TGTGCCAGCAGCTTTGGCGGGGGGCGCGAGCAGTTCTTC; CDR3aa: CASSFGGGREQFF
abundance: .; len: 16; j_gene: TRBJ2-7; d_gene: .; v_gene: TRBV5-1; CDR3nt: TGCGCCAGCACCCTCACCTTCCGGGACTCCCCCTTGGAGCAGTACTTC; CDR3aa: CASTLTFRDSPLEQYF
abundance: .; len: 15; j_gene: TRBJ2-7; d_gene: .; v_gene: TRBV10-2; CDR3nt: TGCGCCAGCAGGACCATGCAGGGGAACGTCAACGAGCAGTACTTC; CDR3aa: CASRTMQGNVNEQYF
abundance: .; len: 16; j_gene: TRBJ2-7; d_gene: .; v_gene: TRBV11-2; CDR3nt: TGTGCCAGCAGCTCCATTGCGGGGCTATGGGACTACGAGCAGTACTTC; CDR3aa: CASSSIAGLWDYEQYF
abundance: .; len: 12; j_gene: TRBJ1-2; d_gene: .; v_gene: TRBV19; CDR3nt: TGTGCCAGTAGTATACAGGGGTATGGCTACACCTTC; CDR3aa: CASSIQGYGYTF
abundance: .; len: 15; j_gene: TRBJ2-7; d_gene: TRBD2; v_gene: TRBV25-1; CDR3nt: TGTGCCAGCAGCCTAGCGGGAGTAGGCCCCTACGAGCAGTACTTC; CDR3aa: CASSLAGVGPYEQYF
abundance: .; len: 14; j_gene: TRBJ2-7; d_gene: TRBD1; v_gene: TRBV27; CDR3nt: TGTGCCAGCAGTCCCACAGGGGGCGCGAGCGAGCAGTACTTC; CDR3aa: CASSPTGGASEQYF
abundance: .; len: 16; j_gene: TRBJ2-1; d_gene: .; v_gene: TRBV6-5; CDR3nt: TGTGCCAGCAGTTACTCCCAGGCCCCCTCCTACAATGAGCAGTTCTTC; CDR3aa: CASSYSQAPSYNEQFF
abundance: .; len: 14; j_gene: TRBJ2-1; d_gene: TRBD2; v_gene: TRBV7-3; CDR3nt: TGTGCCAGCAGGCCTTCAGCGGGAGGTGATGAGCAGTTCTTC; CDR3aa: CASRPSAGGDEQFF
abundance: few; len: 13; j_gene: TRBJ2-1; d_gene: .; v_gene: TRBV12-5; CDR3nt: TGTGCTAGTGGTTTGACGACTAAAGATGAGCAGTTCTTC; CDR3aa: CASGLTTKDEQFF
abundance: .; len: 11; j_gene: TRBJ2-5; d_gene: .; v_gene: TRBV30; CDR3nt: TGTGCCTGGACAGTCAAAGAGACCCAGTACTTC; CDR3aa: CAWTVKETQYF
abundance: .; len: 14; j_gene: TRBJ2-7; d_gene: .; v_gene: TRBV7-8; CDR3nt: TGTGCCAGCAGCTTACTGCCAGGAACCTACGAGCAGTACTTC; CDR3aa: CASSLLPGTYEQYF
abundance: .; len: 17; j_gene: TRBJ2-3; d_gene: TRBD2; v_gene: TRBV28; CDR3nt: TGTGCCAGCAGTTTATCTGGGACTAGCGGGACCACAGATACGCAGTATTTT; CDR3aa: CASSLSGTSGTTDTQYF
abundance: .; len: 12; j_gene: TRBJ2-7; d_gene: .; v_gene: TRBV28; CDR3nt: TGTGCCAGCAGCAGACATTCCTACGAGCAGTACTTC; CDR3aa: CASSRHSYEQYF
abundance: .; len: 15; j_gene: TRBJ2-2; d_gene: .; v_gene: TRBV28; CDR3nt: TGTGCCAGCACGATAGGCGGGATGAACACCGGGGAGCTGTTTTTT; CDR3aa: CASTIGGMNTGELFF
abundance: .; len: 15; j_gene: TRBJ2-7; d_gene: TRBD1; v_gene: TRBV6-1; CDR3nt: TGTGCCAGCCTTGTTGGGGACAGGAGCTCCTACGAGCAGTACTTC; CDR3aa: CASLVGDRSSYEQYF
abundance: once; len: 11; j_gene: TRBJ1-2; d_gene: .; v_gene: TRBV5-4; CDR3nt: TGTGCCAGCAGCCGGGAGGCAGGGAGGACCTTC; CDR3aa: CASSREAGRTF
abundance: .; len: 15; j_gene: TRBJ2-3; d_gene: .; v_gene: TRBV9; CDR3nt: TGTGCCAGCAGTTTAACTCCTTCGGGCACAGATACGCAGTATTTT; CDR3aa: CASSLTPSGTDTQYF
abundance: .; len: 14; j_gene: TRBJ1-5; d_gene: .; v_gene: TRBV5-6; CDR3nt: TGTGCCAGCAGCTTGGGCCAGGGCTATCAGCCCCAGCATTTT; CDR3aa: CASSLGQGYQPQHF
abundance: .; len: 15; j_gene: TRBJ1-5; d_gene: .; v_gene: TRBV27; CDR3nt: TGTGCCAGCAGTGTCAGGGTAGGTGGCAATCAGCCCCAGCATTTT; CDR3aa: CASSVRVGGNQPQHF
abundance: .; len: 16; j_gene: TRBJ2-3; d_gene: .; v_gene: TRBV11-2; CDR3nt: TGTGCCAGCAGCTTAGGGAGGGCCCCCCCCACAGATACGCAGTATTTT; CDR3aa: CASSLGRAPPTDTQYF
abundance: .; len: 15; j_gene: TRBJ1-4; d_gene: .; v_gene: TRBV9; CDR3nt: TGTGCCAGCAGCGTTTCTGGACAGATTAATGAAAAACTGTTTTTT; CDR3aa: CASSVSGQINEKLFF
abundance: .; len: 15; j_gene: TRBJ1-4; d_gene: .; v_gene: TRBV28; CDR3nt: TGTGCCAGCAGTTTACGAGGGGGTTTGGGTGAAAAACTGTTTTTT; CDR3aa: CASSLRGGLGEKLFF
abundance: .; len: 14; j_gene: TRBJ2-7; d_gene: .; v_gene: TRBV19; CDR3nt: TGTGCCAGTAGCCTCATCGGAGGCCCCTACGAGCAGTACTTC; CDR3aa: CASSLIGGPYEQYF
abundance: once; len: 16; j_gene: TRBJ2-3; d_gene: TRBD2; v_gene: TRBV14; CDR3nt: TGTGCCAGCAGCCAAGGGGCTAGCGGGAGTGGAGATACGCAGTATTTT; CDR3aa: CASSQGASGSGDTQYF
abundance: .; len: 14; j_gene: TRBJ1-5; d_gene: TRBD1; v_gene: TRBV10-3; CDR3nt: TGTGCCATCAGTGGGGACAGGGAAAATCAGCCCCAGCATTTT; CDR3aa: CAISGDRENQPQHF
abundance: .; len: 15; j_gene: TRBJ2-3; d_gene: .; v_gene: TRBV27; CDR3nt: TGTGCCAGCAGTTTATGGGCGGGAACCACAGATACGCAGTATTTT; CDR3aa: CASSLWAGTTDTQYF
abundance: few; len: 13; j_gene: TRBJ2-7; d_gene: .; v_gene: TRBV13; CDR3nt: TGTGCCAGCAGCCCGGGACTTCGCTACGAGCAGTACTTC; CDR3aa: CASSPGLRYEQYF
abundance: .; len: 12; j_gene: TRBJ1-1; d_gene: .; v_gene: TRBV5-1; CDR3nt: TGCGCCAGCAGCTCCGGGAACACTGAAGCTTTCTTT; CDR3aa: CASSSGNTEAFF
abundance: .; len: 19; j_gene: TRBJ2-2; d_gene: .; v_gene: TRBV14; CDR3nt: TGTGCCAGCAGCCAAGATAAGCGGAGGTCAAACTGGGACACCGGGGAGCTGTTTTTT; CDR3aa: CASSQDKRRSNWDTGELFF
abundance: .; len: 16; j_gene: TRBJ2-1; d_gene: TRBD2; v_gene: TRBV11-3; CDR3nt: TGTGCCAGCAGCTTCCGTGGGGGTAGCGGGAGGAATGAGCAGTTCTTC; CDR3aa: CASSFRGGSGRNEQFF
abundance: .; len: 16; j_gene: TRBJ2-1; d_gene: TRBD2; v_gene: TRBV5-4; CDR3nt: TGTGCCAGCAGCTTGCAACTAGCGGGAGGGTACAATGAGCAGTTCTTC; CDR3aa: CASSLQLAGGYNEQFF
abundance: .; len: 13; j_gene: TRBJ2-1; d_gene: .; v_gene: TRBV9; CDR3nt: TGTGCCAGCAGCGTAGCTACGGTTGGTGAGCAGTTCTTC; CDR3aa: CASSVATVGEQFF
abundance: .; len: 13; j_gene: TRBJ2-3; d_gene: TRBD1; v_gene: TRBV25-1; CDR3nt: TGTGCCAGCAGGGACAGGGTCACAGATACGCAGTATTTT; CDR3aa: CASRDRVTDTQYF
abundance: .; len: 11; j_gene: TRBJ2-5; d_gene: .; v_gene: TRBV20-1; CDR3nt: TGCAGTGCGGGGCCCAAAGAGACCCAGTACTTC; CDR3aa: CSAGPKETQYF